The present entry profiles one T cell receptor (beta chain) with its context. This record belongs to a study of radiotherapy plus CTLA-4 blockade in lung cancer. Overall study: Among enrolled patients, roughly 20% responded and approximately 33% achieved disease control.

CDR1 is LNHNV, CDR2 YYDKDF, per germline (reference sequence). With V trimmed by 6 bases and J by 4 bases, 7 bases remained unmatched. The CDR3 has 14 residues. The method was immunoSEQ multiplex PCR; TCRdb's version includes in-frame clones alone and lacks a portion of them. This table holds some 74,000 clones, roughly 80% found once. The rearrangement uses TRBV15 and TRBJ1-2, with 8 bases identical to TRBD1. The starting material was peripheral blood, obtained from a patient treated with radiotherapy plus ipilimumab. This receptor was obtained from a human donor with non-small cell lung cancer who had a complete response to radiotherapy plus ipilimumab. The CDR3 sequence is CATSSPGQAYGYTF. The CDR3 nucleotides read TGTGCCACCAGTTCACCGGGACAGGCCTATGGCTACACCTTC.